This entry features one T cell receptor (beta chain) sequence. The V segment lost 6 bases and the J segment 3 bases; nucleotides outside the gene matches: 5. Germline V lookup: CDR1 SGHRS, CDR2 YFSETQ. The CDR3 loop spans 13 amino acids. Original processing methods: Reference gene primer amplification yielded estimated nucleated cell counts. The repertoire was sequenced with immunoSEQ multiplex PCR; TCRdb's copy has only in-frame clones and lacks some. That table furnishes V, J and clone size, whereas the DNA furnished D and trimming. In the table there are roughly 70,000 clones, 85% to 90% of which are singletons. This sample was taken from a study of blood T cell repertoires in COVID-19. Study at large: Researchers got acute and convalescent COVID-19 samples from the United States, Italy and Spain. Sample material is recorded as cDNA or gDNA derived from T cells, B-cell-depleted T cells, or PBMCs.

The sample comprised peripheral blood. The V call is TRBV5-1, the J call TRBJ2-7, with TRBD2 identical over 8 bases. This TCR derives from a man between 65 and 85 years old with active COVID-19. The CDR3 DNA reads TGCGCCAGCACCCTCCGGGGGGGCTACGAGCAGTACTTC. It specifies CASTLRGGYEQYF.